What follows are 7 T cell receptor beta chains derived from one specimen sequenced in a study of cytomegalovirus exposure and HLA in healthy donors. Libraries were prepared by immunoSEQ multiplex PCR; TCRdb keeps only in-frame clonotypes and omits some of them. The sample consists of some 270,000 clones, 65% to 90% of them appearing once. Material: PBMCs. Receptors were obtained from a woman under 30 in good health and CMV-seronegative.

The chain uses TRBV7-8 and TRBJ2-3; a possible D gene is TRBD2 (5 bases). V shed 2 bases and J shed 4 bases, with 16 bases lying between them. In germline, CDR1 is SGHVS, CDR2 FQNEAQ. This CDR3 comprises 16 residues. This chain's CDR3 is CASSLSRTPRADTQYF. The CDR3 region has the DNA TGTGCCAGCAGCTTAAGTAGGACTCCGAGGGCAGATACGCAGTATTTT.

This clone was counted a single time. The chain joins TRBV5-4 to TRBJ2-3; 12 bases align to TRBD2. The CDR3 is 18 amino acids. Per germline, CDR1 SGHNT and CDR2 YYREEE (reference sequence). With 1 base clipped from V and 5 bases from J, the junction kept 11 bases outside the gene matches. This CDR3 is CASSLPFASGRARDTQYF. The CDR3 region has the DNA TGTGCCAGCAGCTTGCCTTTTGCTAGCGGGAGGGCCAGAGATACGCAGTATTTT. Based on the CDR3 plus reference TRBV5-4 and TRBJ2-3, the full variable domain is ETGVTQSPTHLIKTRGQQVTLRCSSQSGHNTVSWYQQALGQGPQFIFQYYREEENGRGNFPPRFSGLQFPNYSSELNVNALELDDSALYLCASSLPFASGRARDTQYFGPGTRLTVL.

The chain uses TRBV7-9 and TRBJ1-2; 7 nucleotides agree with TRBD1. CDR3 length: 15 amino acids. V was clipped by 0 bases and J by 4 bases; unmatched bases: 5. Germline values: CDR1 SEHNR, CDR2 FQNEAQ (reference sequence). The CDR3 protein is CASSLAGTVLYGYTF. The CDR3 nucleotides read TGTGCCAGCAGCTTAGCCGGGACAGTCCTCTATGGCTACACCTTC.

In its sample, this clone was seen once. The rearrangement uses TRBV5-1 and TRBJ2-1, with a possible D match to TRBD1 (5 bases). Germline CDR1 SGHRS, CDR2 YFSETQ. This CDR3 comprises 17 residues. V was clipped by 0 bases and J by 1 base, with 14 bases between them. CDR3 residues: CASSLAGRGSSYNEQFF. CDR3 nucleotide sequence: TGCGCCAGCAGCTTGGCCGGTAGGGGTAGTTCCTACAATGAGCAGTTCTTC.

The sample holds a few counts of this clone. The chain combines TRBV5-6 with TRBJ1-2; possible D gene TRBD1, 6 bases. Trimming removed 3 bases at V and 4 bases at J, with 19 bases between. Germline values: CDR1 SGHDT, CDR2 YYEEEE. The CDR3 spans 16 residues. The CDR3 DNA is TGTGCCAGCAGCTGGGGACATCGGGCAGACCGCTATGGCTACACCTTC. This gives the protein CASSWGHRADRYGYTF.

The chain recombines TRBV27 with TRBJ2-7; D uncertain. Trimming removed 1 base at V and 6 bases at J, with 4 bases between. CDR1 is MNHEY, CDR2 SMNVEV, per germline (reference sequence). CDR3 size: 11 residues. CDR3 protein: CASSLWPEQYF. Here the CDR3 DNA reads TGTGCCAGCAGTTTATGGCCCGAGCAGTACTTC.

The chain recombines TRBV7-8 with TRBJ1-2, with D possibly TRBD1 on 5 matching bases. The CDR3 has 13 amino acids. Trimming took 6 bases from V and 4 from J, leaving 12 bases between them. The germline CDR1 and CDR2 sequences are SGHVS and FQNEAQ. The CDR3 reads CASSAGGVYGYTF. The CDR3 bases are TGTGCCAGCAGTGCCGGGGGGGTCTATGGCTACACCTTC.